Listed below are T cell receptor beta chains from one sample, sequenced in a study of T cells in localized non-small cell lung cancer. This table comes from immunoSEQ multiplex PCR, and its TCRdb copy is limited to in-frame clones, with some not included. The table includes approximately 15,000 clones, approximately 89% detected once. Sequenced here: peripheral blood, sampled before any cancer treatment. Receptors were obtained from an older female donor with stage I squamous cell lung carcinoma. CDR3s include the opening cysteine and the closing phenylalanine or tryptophan. D genes are given only for firm matches. Size is omitted from some rows. Given values are once, few, many or a class for expanded clones.

size: .; V: TRBV5-1; D: .; J: TRBJ1-1; CDR3: CASSSQGPNTEAFF; DNA: TGCGCCAGCAGCTCTCAGGGCCCGAACACTGAAGCTTTCTTT
size: .; V: TRBV28; D: .; J: TRBJ2-7; CDR3: CASQTRAGDEQYF; DNA: TGTGCCAGCCAAACCCGAGCGGGCGACGAGCAGTACTTC
size: .; V: TRBV5-1; D: TRBD1; J: TRBJ1-2; CDR3: CASSLAETGVKGYTF; DNA: TGCGCCAGCAGCTTGGCTGAGACAGGGGTGAAAGGCTACACCTTC
size: .; V: TRBV19; D: TRBD1; J: TRBJ2-3; CDR3: CASSVIPGQGTDTQYF; DNA: TGTGCCAGTAGTGTAATCCCGGGACAGGGCACAGATACGCAGTATTTT
size: .; V: TRBV29-1; D: TRBD1; J: TRBJ1-5; CDR3: CSVGDPATGGNQPQHF; DNA: TGCAGCGTTGGGGATCCCGCGACAGGGGGCAATCAGCCCCAGCATTTT
size: .; V: TRBV2; D: .; J: TRBJ1-1; CDR3: CASNGGNTEAFF; DNA: TGTGCCAGCAACGGGGGGAACACTGAAGCTTTCTTT
size: once; V: TRBV18; D: TRBD2; J: TRBJ2-3; CDR3: CASSLGTSGSGTDTQYF; DNA: TGTGCCAGCTCACTCGGGACTAGCGGGAGTGGCACAGATACGCAGTATTTT
size: .; V: TRBV5-6; D: TRBD1; J: TRBJ2-2; CDR3: CASSRGQGSSTGELFF; DNA: TGTGCCAGCAGCCGCGGACAGGGCAGTAGCACCGGGGAGCTGTTTTTT
size: .; V: TRBV2; D: .; J: TRBJ1-4; CDR3: CASTSTLATNEKLFF; DNA: TGTGCCAGCACTAGTACTCTTGCAACTAATGAAAAACTGTTTTTT
size: .; V: TRBV30; D: TRBD1; J: TRBJ1-2; CDR3: CALDPTGLNYGYTF; DNA: TGTGCCTTGGACCCGACAGGGTTGAACTATGGCTACACCTTC
size: .; V: TRBV5-1; D: .; J: TRBJ2-7; CDR3: CASSPQQGSEQYF; DNA: TGCGCCAGCAGCCCGCAACAGGGATCCGAGCAGTACTTC
size: .; V: TRBV11-2; D: TRBD1; J: TRBJ2-1; CDR3: CASERDRGRNEQFF; DNA: TGTGCCAGCGAACGGGACAGGGGGCGCAATGAGCAGTTCTTC
size: .; V: TRBV6-5; D: TRBD1; J: TRBJ1-2; CDR3: CASNKQGAVGYTF; DNA: TGTGCCAGCAACAAACAGGGGGCGGTAGGCTACACCTTC
size: .; V: TRBV7-3; D: .; J: TRBJ2-1; CDR3: CASSSRPSGGNEQFF; DNA: TGTGCCAGCAGCTCCCGACCATCCGGAGGCAATGAGCAGTTCTTC
size: .; V: TRBV10-1; D: .; J: TRBJ1-2; CDR3: CASSPTWGYGYTF; DNA: TGCGCCAGCAGTCCGACCTGGGGGTATGGCTACACCTTC
size: .; V: TRBV30; D: TRBD2; J: TRBJ2-5; CDR3: CAWSRLAGSLDEETQYF; DNA: TGTGCCTGGAGTCGGCTAGCGGGGTCCTTAGACGAAGAGACCCAGTACTTC
size: .; V: TRBV6-5; D: .; J: TRBJ1-6; CDR3: CASSDGGSPLHF; DNA: TGTGCCAGCAGTGATGGAGGCTCACCCCTCCACTTT
size: few; V: TRBV7-2; D: TRBD2; J: TRBJ2-1; CDR3: CASSLGLAVEQFF; DNA: TGTGCCAGCAGCTTGGGACTAGCAGTTGAGCAGTTCTTC
size: .; V: TRBV10-2; D: .; J: TRBJ1-3; CDR3: CASSESAAGTIYF; DNA: TGCGCCAGCAGTGAGTCGGCAGCTGGCACCATATATTTT
size: .; V: TRBV4-2; D: .; J: TRBJ1-5; CDR3: CASSQEGRPYSNQPQHF; DNA: TGTGCCAGCAGCCAAGAAGGGAGACCGTATAGCAATCAGCCCCAGCATTTT
size: .; V: TRBV25-1; D: .; J: TRBJ2-7; CDR3: CASSVSTYEQYF; DNA: TGTGCCAGCAGTGTTTCGACCTACGAGCAGTACTTC
size: .; V: TRBV6-4; D: TRBD2; J: TRBJ2-1; CDR3: CASSDGAGGHGEQFF; DNA: TGTGCCAGCAGTGACGGAGCGGGAGGTCACGGTGAGCAGTTCTTC
size: .; V: TRBV5-4; D: TRBD1; J: TRBJ2-7; CDR3: CASSLTPGQGSYEQYF; DNA: TGTGCCAGCAGCTTGACCCCGGGACAGGGCTCCTACGAGCAGTACTTC
size: medium-sized; V: TRBV30; D: TRBD1; J: TRBJ1-1; CDR3: CAWREWTGTFF; DNA: TGTGCCTGGAGGGAATGGACAGGGACTTTCTTT
size: once; V: TRBV29-1; D: TRBD2; J: TRBJ2-1; CDR3: CSVEGGGLYNEQFF; DNA: TGCAGCGTTGAAGGCGGGGGGCTTTACAATGAGCAGTTCTTC
size: .; V: TRBV2; D: .; J: TRBJ1-5; CDR3: CASSSFRDSNQPQHF; DNA: TGTGCCAGCAGTTCCTTCAGGGATAGCAATCAGCCCCAGCATTTT
size: .; V: TRBV19; D: TRBD2; J: TRBJ2-1; CDR3: CASSPRTSVGNEQFF; DNA: TGTGCCAGTAGTCCCCGGACTAGCGTGGGGAATGAGCAGTTCTTC
size: .; V: TRBV28; D: .; J: TRBJ2-6; CDR3: CASSLPRAGANVLTF; DNA: TGTGCCAGCAGTTTACCCAGGGCTGGGGCCAACGTCCTGACTTTC
size: .; V: TRBV19; D: TRBD2; J: TRBJ2-7; CDR3: CASREPGGSSYEQYF; DNA: TGTGCCAGTAGGGAACCCGGGGGGAGCTCCTACGAGCAGTACTTC
size: .; V: TRBV6-5; D: TRBD1; J: TRBJ1-2; CDR3: CASSYDGQAGGYTF; DNA: TGTGCCAGCAGTTACGATGGACAGGCGGGGGGCTACACCTTC
size: .; V: TRBV10-2; D: TRBD1; J: TRBJ1-1; CDR3: CASSPSPNDRGLEAFF; DNA: TGCGCCAGCAGTCCAAGCCCTAATGACAGGGGGCTTGAAGCTTTCTTT
size: .; V: TRBV6-6; D: .; J: TRBJ2-7; CDR3: CASSYSVTSSYEQYF; DNA: TGTGCCAGCAGTTACAGTGTTACGAGCAGCTACGAGCAGTACTTC
size: medium-sized; V: TRBV25-1; D: .; J: TRBJ1-5; CDR3: CASSGIGQNQPQHF; DNA: TGTGCCAGCAGTGGAATAGGGCAGAATCAGCCCCAGCATTTT
size: few; V: TRBV10-3; D: .; J: TRBJ1-1; CDR3: CAISVENTEAFF; DNA: TGTGCCATCAGTGTTGAGAACACTGAAGCTTTCTTT
size: few; V: TRBV10-2; D: .; J: TRBJ1-2; CDR3: CASSELHRLSNGYTF; DNA: TGCGCCAGCAGTGAGTTGCACAGGCTATCTAATGGCTACACCTTC
size: .; V: TRBV7-2; D: .; J: TRBJ1-3; CDR3: CASSLNQGITGNTIYF; DNA: TGTGCCAGCAGCTTAAATCAGGGCATCACAGGAAACACCATATATTTT
size: .; V: TRBV12-5; D: TRBD1; J: TRBJ1-5; CDR3: CASGFATDRRNHSNQPQHF; DNA: TGTGCTAGTGGTTTCGCGACGGACAGGCGAAATCATAGCAATCAGCCCCAGCATTTT
size: .; V: TRBV18; D: .; J: TRBJ2-3; CDR3: CASSPGEKQYF; DNA: TGTGCCAGCTCACCAGGTGAGAAGCAGTATTTT
size: .; V: TRBV7-2; D: TRBD2; J: TRBJ2-1; CDR3: CASSLDGRAFNEQFF; DNA: TGTGCCAGCAGCTTAGACGGGAGGGCCTTCAATGAGCAGTTCTTC
size: .; V: TRBV11-2; D: TRBD1; J: TRBJ2-7; CDR3: CASSLARGGQENGVYEQYF; DNA: TGTGCCAGCAGCTTAGCCCGAGGAGGACAGGAAAACGGGGTTTACGAGCAGTACTTC
size: few; V: TRBV7-9; D: .; J: TRBJ1-2; CDR3: CASSVGDTPPYGYTF; DNA: TGTGCCAGCAGCGTAGGGGACACCCCCCCCTATGGCTACACCTTC
size: .; V: TRBV7-2; D: .; J: TRBJ2-3; CDR3: CASREGDDTDTQYF; DNA: TGTGCCAGCAGGGAGGGGGACGACACAGATACGCAGTATTTT
size: .; V: TRBV2; D: .; J: TRBJ2-7; CDR3: CASKASWAVSYEQYF; DNA: TGTGCCAGCAAGGCTAGTTGGGCTGTTTCCTACGAGCAGTACTTC
size: .; V: TRBV5-6; D: .; J: TRBJ2-3; CDR3: CASSPWARRTDTQYF; DNA: TGTGCCAGCAGCCCCTGGGCGCGGCGCACAGATACGCAGTATTTT
size: .; V: TRBV29-1; D: .; J: TRBJ1-2; CDR3: CSVGGANYGYTF; DNA: TGCAGCGTTGGAGGGGCAAACTATGGCTACACCTTC
size: .; V: TRBV19; D: .; J: TRBJ1-1; CDR3: CASSIGVEEAEAFF; DNA: TGTGCCAGTAGTATAGGGGTTGAGGAGGCTGAAGCTTTCTTT
size: .; V: TRBV2; D: TRBD1; J: TRBJ2-5; CDR3: CASTILGDSQETQYF; DNA: TGTGCCAGCACTATACTAGGGGACAGCCAAGAGACCCAGTACTTC
size: .; V: TRBV7-8; D: .; J: TRBJ2-3; CDR3: CASSVGGGSTDTQYF; DNA: TGTGCCAGCAGCGTCGGTGGGGGAAGCACAGATACGCAGTATTTT
size: .; V: TRBV11-1; D: TRBD1; J: TRBJ1-1; CDR3: CASSRGTGGLTEAFF; DNA: TGTGCCAGCAGCCGTGGGACAGGGGGCCTCACTGAAGCTTTCTTT
size: once; V: TRBV12-5; D: .; J: TRBJ2-1; CDR3: CASGLGTTNEQFF; DNA: TGTGCTAGTGGTTTGGGGACTACAAATGAGCAGTTCTTC
size: .; V: TRBV4-3; D: .; J: TRBJ1-2; CDR3: CASSQEFQGSLNYGYTF; DNA: TGCGCCAGCAGCCAAGAGTTCCAGGGGTCGCTTAACTATGGCTACACCTTC
size: few; V: TRBV28; D: TRBD2; J: TRBJ2-1; CDR3: CASSLLAGVHYNEQFF; DNA: TGTGCCAGCAGTTTACTAGCGGGGGTACACTACAATGAGCAGTTCTTC
size: .; V: TRBV29-1; D: .; J: TRBJ1-1; CDR3: CSGRAYNKAFF; DNA: TGCAGCGGAAGGGCCTACAACAAAGCTTTCTTT
size: few; V: TRBV30; D: TRBD2; J: TRBJ2-1; CDR3: CAWSSSGPDGSYNEQFF; DNA: TGTGCCTGGAGCTCTAGCGGGCCCGACGGTTCCTACAATGAGCAGTTCTTC
size: .; V: TRBV28; D: TRBD1; J: TRBJ1-1; CDR3: CASTSGGWTSDTEAFF; DNA: TGTGCCAGTACCTCAGGGGGGTGGACGTCGGACACTGAAGCTTTCTTT
size: .; V: TRBV7-6; D: TRBD1; J: TRBJ1-1; CDR3: CASSKTGSTEAFF; DNA: TGTGCCAGCAGCAAGACAGGGAGCACTGAAGCTTTCTTT
size: once; V: TRBV27; D: .; J: TRBJ1-2; CDR3: CASTDGAAYGYTF; DNA: TGTGCCAGCACCGACGGAGCGGCCTATGGCTACACCTTC
size: .; V: TRBV30; D: TRBD1; J: TRBJ1-1; CDR3: CATPTTQGATEAFF; DNA: TGTGCCACCCCCACCACTCAGGGGGCCACTGAAGCTTTCTTT
size: .; V: TRBV28; D: .; J: TRBJ2-5; CDR3: CASSLGLSETQYF; DNA: TGTGCCAGCAGTTTGGGGCTAAGCGAGACCCAGTACTTC
size: .; V: TRBV7-6; D: .; J: TRBJ1-2; CDR3: CASSLTRRDGNYTF; DNA: TGTGCCAGCAGCTTAACCCGCCGAGACGGGAACTACACCTTC